One and the same sample provided the 21 T cell receptor beta chains below, sequenced in a study of shared clonotypes between healthy human individuals. Sequencing was performed with immunoSEQ multiplex PCR; in TCRdb, only in-frame clones are kept and a portion is missing. The table has approximately 2.5 million clones, roughly 93% seen once. The sequencing input was naive CD4+ T cells from PBMCs. Indicated subset: CD45RA+ positively selected. These receptors were collected from a man aged 18-30 years in good health. Some clones in this sample may be carry-over from other donors' samples.

J is TRBJ1-2 and V is TRBV7-8; D is unclear. V was clipped by 3 bases and J by 3 bases, with 8 bases between them. CDR1 is SGHVS and CDR2 is FQNEAQ in the germline V gene. The CDR3 is made up of 13 amino acids. The CDR3 region is CASSFDGDYGYTF. The CDR3 DNA is TGTGCCAGCAGCTTTGACGGGGACTATGGCTACACCTTC.

V gene TRBV19 combines with J gene TRBJ2-5; D remains unclear. Trimming removed 3 bases at V and 4 bases at J, with 15 bases between. The V gene's germline CDR1 is LNHDA and CDR2 SQIVND (reference sequence). This CDR3 has 15 amino acids. CDR3 sequence: CASSIRKGLAETQYF. In DNA, the CDR3 is TGTGCCAGTAGTATCCGGAAGGGCTTGGCAGAGACCCAGTACTTC.

This clone was seen once. The chain links TRBV29-1 to TRBJ1-2; perhaps TRBD1 as D (5 bases). Germline V gene data show CDR1 as SQVTM and CDR2 as ANQGSEA. There are 14 residues in the CDR3. Trimming pared 0 bases from V and 6 bases from J, leaving 14 bases between. The CDR3 DNA reads TGCAGCGTTGAAGATTCCCCAGGGTTGAATGGCTACACCTTC. As protein: CSVEDSPGLNGYTF.

The J gene is TRBJ2-7, the V gene TRBV5-6; 7 bases fit TRBD2. The trim removed 2 bases at V and 6 bases at J, leaving 5 bases unmatched. The CDR3 totals 13 residues. In germline, CDR1 is SGHDT, CDR2 YYEEEE. The CDR3 is CASSLLALPEQYF. CDR3 DNA sequence: TGTGCCAGCAGCTTACTAGCGTTGCCCGAGCAGTACTTC.

The genes are TRBV10-3 and TRBJ2-6; 7 nucleotides match TRBD2. Germline V CDR1 and CDR2: ENHRY, SYGVKD. The CDR3 runs 14 residues. The V gene end was trimmed by 10 bases and the J gene end by 1 base; junction bases not matched to a gene: 4. The CDR3 DNA is TGTGCCACCTGGGGGGGGTCTGGGGCCAACGTCCTGACTTTC. It translates to CATWGGSGANVLTF.

A word on this clone: Other DNA sequences in the sample encode the same CDR3. The J gene is TRBJ2-7, the V gene TRBV7-3, with D perhaps TRBD1 (6 bases). This CDR3 comprises 14 residues. Germline assignment: CDR1 SGHTA and CDR2 FQGTGA. The V and J ends lost 5 bases and 0 bases respectively, with 11 bases between them. The CDR3 DNA reads TGTGCCAGCAGCCCCCAGGGGAGCTCCTACGAGCAGTACTTC. This codes for CASSPQGSSYEQYF.

The CDR3 DNA reads as TGTGCCAGCAATGGCGGAAGCTCTGGGGCCAACGTCCTGACTTTC. Amino acids: CASNGGSSGANVLTF. The rearrangement uses TRBV28 and TRBJ2-6; D call uncertain. Trimming removed 7 bases from V and 0 bases from J, with 10 bases in between. The CDR3 is 15 amino acids. Germline CDR1 is MDHEN and CDR2 is SYDVKM. Combining the CDR3 with reference TRBV28 and TRBJ2-6 gives the whole variable domain DVKVTQSSRYLVKRTGEKVFLECVQDMDHENMFWYRQDPGLGLRLIYFSYDVKMKEKGDIPEGYSVSREKKERFSLILESASTNQTSMYLCASNGGSSGANVLTFGAGSRLTVL.

The CDR3 bases are TGTGCCAGCAGCGTCACTGCAGTCTACACTGAAGCTTTCTTT. Protein product: CASSVTAVYTEAFF. J is TRBJ1-1 and V is TRBV9, with no clear D. Germline CDR1 is SGDLS and CDR2 is YYNGEE. This CDR3 has 14 residues. V lost 2 bases and J lost 3, with 11 bases in between.

This sequence joins TRBV2 and TRBJ2-3; TRBD2 aligns across 14 bases. J gave up 0 bases and V 6 bases, and 5 bases lay outside the gene matches. Germline V CDR1 and CDR2: SNHLY, FYNNEI. CDR3 length equals 17 residues. The chain's CDR3 is CASRGLAGVGSTDTQYF. In nucleotides, the CDR3 is TGTGCCAGCAGGGGACTAGCGGGAGTTGGTAGCACAGATACGCAGTATTTT.

In this sample, this clone turned up once. V gene TRBV11-1 combines with J gene TRBJ1-1, with TRBD1 matching over 7 bases. CDR3 length: 14 amino acids. The V segment lost 5 bases and the J segment 5 bases; nucleotides outside the gene matches: 8. In germline, CDR1 is SGHAT, CDR2 FQDESV (reference sequence). The CDR3 DNA sequence: TGTGCCAGCAGCCCCTACGACAGGGTGACTGAAGCTTTCTTT. This encodes CASSPYDRVTEAFF.

The chain recombines TRBV4-3 with TRBJ2-7, with D tentatively TRBD2 (6 bases). Germline CDR1 reads LGHNA; CDR2 reads YSLEER. This CDR3 has 16 amino acids. V lost 1 base and J 0 bases, leaving 13 bases between the germline ends. The CDR3 DNA reads TGCGCCAGCAGCCAAGTGGCGGGCGGGGACTCCTACGAGCAGTACTTC. Protein: CASSQVAGGDSYEQYF.

Concerning this clone: Other DNA sequences of this sample code for an identical CDR3. The chain joins TRBV4-3 to TRBJ1-2; no definite D call. CDR3 length equals 14 residues. Trimming stripped 2 bases from V and 2 bases from J, with 9 bases between. CDR1 is LGHNA, CDR2 YSLEER, per germline. The CDR3 region has the DNA TGCGCCAGCAGCCAAAGTGGCAGGAACTATGGCTACACCTTC. It specifies CASSQSGRNYGYTF.

The CDR3 region has the DNA TGTGCCAGCAGTTGGATAGGGGATACGCAGTATTTT. This translates into CASSWIGDTQYF. This chain links TRBV27 with TRBJ2-3; D remains unclear. The CDR3 is 12 amino acids. The germline gives CDR1 MNHEY, CDR2 SMNVEV (reference sequence). Trimming removed 4 bases at V and 6 bases at J, with 8 bases between.

The genes are TRBV18 and TRBJ1-4; 7 bases align to TRBD1. This CDR3 has 16 amino acids. Germline V CDR1 and CDR2: KGHSH, LQKENI. Losses at the gene ends were 6 bases for V and 0 bases for J; bases not matched to a gene: 7. The CDR3 DNA reads TGTGCCAGCTCGCCGGGAGACAGGGCAACTAATGAAAAACTGTTTTTT. This translates into CASSPGDRATNEKLFF. The whole variable domain, remainder taken from reference TRBV18 and TRBJ1-4, is NAGVMQNPRHLVRRRGQEARLRCSPMKGHSHVYWYRQLPEEGLKFMVYLQKENIIDESGMPKERFSAEFPKEGPSILRIQQVVRGDSAAYFCASSPGDRATNEKLFFGSGTQLSVL.

The V and J genes are TRBV6-1 and TRBJ1-1; the D is unclear. In germline, CDR1 is MNHNS, CDR2 SASEGT. The CDR3 runs to 13 residues. Deletions cut 6 bases from V and 3 bases from J, with 11 bases between. The CDR3 DNA follows: TGTGCCAGCAGCGGGCGGCAGCACACTGAAGCTTTCTTT. Translation gives CASSGRQHTEAFF.

The CDR3 sequence is CASSPRQGDTNTGELFF. The CDR3 region has the DNA TGTGCCAGCTCACCCCGACAGGGGGATACGAACACCGGGGAGCTGTTTTTT. The rearrangement joins TRBV18 to TRBJ2-2, with TRBD1 matching over 9 bases. Looked up from germline, CDR1 is KGHSH and CDR2 is LQKENI. The junction had 5 bases not matched to a gene; V was cut back by 3 bases and J by 0 bases. This CDR3 spans 17 amino acids.

The chain joins TRBV5-1 to TRBJ2-1; no firm D call. There are 14 residues in the CDR3. The germline V gene has CDR1 SGHRS and CDR2 YFSETQ. V lost 4 bases and J lost 0, with 8 bases in between. This chain's CDR3 is CASSQRTSYNEQFF. CDR3 bases: TGCGCCAGCAGCCAAAGGACCTCCTACAATGAGCAGTTCTTC.

CDR3 DNA sequence: TGTGCCAGCAGCGGGGCCGGAGGGGATACGCAGTATTTT. Protein product: CASSGAGGDTQYF. This chain joins TRBV5-6 and TRBJ2-3; D possibly corresponds to TRBD2 (6 bases). CDR3 length equals 13 residues. The germline V and J ends were trimmed by 4 bases and 6 bases, with 12 bases remaining between them. Germline CDR1 is SGHDT and CDR2 is YYEEEE.

The chain recombines TRBV18 with TRBJ2-3, with 8 bases matching TRBD1. Looked up from germline, CDR1 is KGHSH and CDR2 is LQKENI. This CDR3 comprises 18 residues. V gave up 4 bases and J gave up 3 bases; unmatched junction bases: 15. The DNA for the CDR3 is TGTGCCAGCTCACTGAAAGGACAGGGCTCGGCCCTGACAGATACGCAGTATTTT. It encodes CASSLKGQGSALTDTQYF.

The V and J genes are TRBV11-3 and TRBJ2-5; 11 positions match TRBD1. CDR3 length equals 17 residues. Germline values: CDR1 SGHNT, CDR2 YENEEA. The V segment lost 0 bases and the J segment 4 bases; nucleotides outside the gene matches: 7. As DNA, the CDR3 is TGTGCCAGCAGCTTAGATCGAGGGGGACAGGGGGGAGAGACCCAGTACTTC. Translated: CASSLDRGGQGGETQYF.

This chain connects TRBV27 to TRBJ1-2; 7 bases match TRBD1. The CDR3 is 16 residues long. The V and J ends lost 5 bases and 7 bases, in that order; junction bases with no gene match: 16. CDR1 and CDR2 from the germline V gene are MNHEY and SMNVEV (reference sequence). CDR3 nucleotide sequence: TGTGCCAGCAGTCCACGACAGGGAGGCTTTTATGTTGGCTACACCTTC. As protein: CASSPRQGGFYVGYTF.